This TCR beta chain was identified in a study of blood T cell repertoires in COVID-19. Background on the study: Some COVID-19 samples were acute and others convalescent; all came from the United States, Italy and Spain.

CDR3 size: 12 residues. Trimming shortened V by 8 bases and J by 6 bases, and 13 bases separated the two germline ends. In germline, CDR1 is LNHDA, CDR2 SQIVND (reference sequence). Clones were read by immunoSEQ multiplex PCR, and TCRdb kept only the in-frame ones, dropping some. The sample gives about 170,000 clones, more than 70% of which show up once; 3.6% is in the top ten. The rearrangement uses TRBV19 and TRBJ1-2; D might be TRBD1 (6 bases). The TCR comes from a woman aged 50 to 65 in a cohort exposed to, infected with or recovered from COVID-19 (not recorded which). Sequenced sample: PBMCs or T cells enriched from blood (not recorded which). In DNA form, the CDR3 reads TGTGCCAGTGCTAACAGGGTGGATGGCTACACCTTC. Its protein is CASANRVDGYTF.